This TCR beta chain was sequenced for a study of Tregs in tolerant kidney transplant recipients. Whole-study results and caveats: Few patients were studied, so findings need validation in larger groups. This study did not directly address biological reproducibility. Expanding Tregs on activated donor B cells appeared to best identify donor-specific TCRbeta clones.

This clone has just a few counts. The antigen remains undetermined. Sequencing used immunoSEQ multiplex PCR; TCRdb keeps in-frame clones, though not all of them. The sample contains 90,000 to 150,000 clones, about 90% of which appear only once. Thawed PBMCs were FACS-sorted into unstimulated CD4+CD25+CD127- regulatory T cells, CD4+CD25- non-regulatory cells, CD4 and CD8 cells. The germline V gene has CDR1 KGHSH and CDR2 LQKENI. The length of the CDR3 is 14 residues. V was shortened by 0 bases and J by 8 bases, with 13 bases between the two germline ends. This sequence was found in a human donor in good health. The sequencing sample was made of CD4+ T cells from blood. The rearrangement joins TRBV18 to TRBJ1-2; maybe TRBD1 (6 bases). CDR3 coding DNA: TGTGCCAGCTCACCACCAACGAGGGGGAAGGGCTACACCTTC. This sequence encodes CASSPPTRGKGYTF.